These 7 T cell receptor beta chains came from one sample sequenced in a study of CD8+CD57+ T cells in acquired aplastic anemia. For sequencing, patients were chosen who had shown expansion of CD8+CD57+ cells by flow cytometry. The TCR beta profiling, which covered VDJ combination and CDR3 sequence, was carried out using genomic DNA as the template. TCRdb redid the calling of the reads with MiXCR, one entry per CDR3 protein. The table has some 98,000 distinct CDR3 sequences, about 63% seen once. The sequenced sample consisted of sorted CD4+, CD8+, or CD8+CD57+ T cells (not recorded which) from PBMCs. All receptors come from a human donor with aplastic anemia.

In its sample, this clonotype was seen a few times. This chain joins TRBV5-1 and TRBJ1-6; 7 positions match TRBD1. The CDR3 length is 14 residues. V lost 7 bases to trimming and J lost 7 bases; unmatched junction nucleotides: 8. The germline CDR1 and CDR2 sequences are SGHRS and YFSETQ. This CDR3 is CASGTGTVNSPLHF. CDR3 in DNA: TGCGCCAGCGGAACCGGGACAGTGAATTCACCCCTCCACTTT.

Points on this clonotype: As the CDR3 is not closed by the conserved phenylalanine or tryptophan, this likely results from a read error. This rearrangement joins TRBV24-1 to TRBJ2-7; D not certain. The ends were cut back, 12 bases at V and 5 bases at J, with 10 bases in the middle. This CDR3 comprises 10 residues. From germline, CDR1 is KGHDR and CDR2 SFDVKD. Here the CDR3 DNA reads TGTGCCTCGACAATCCACGAGCAGTACCTC. Protein: CASTIHEQYL.

The rearrangement uses TRBV7-2 and TRBJ2-7; no reliable D call. Germline V lookup: CDR1 SGHTA, CDR2 FQGNSA. Trimming stripped 1 base from V and 0 bases from J, with 10 bases between. The CDR3 runs to 15 residues. The CDR3 DNA reads TGTGCCAGCAGCTTAGGTTTGGGTTCCTCCTACGAGCAGTACTTC. It translates to CASSLGLGSSYEQYF.

This rearrangement joins TRBV10-3 to TRBJ2-3; D is unresolved. V lost 4 bases and J lost 4, with 9 bases in between. Per germline, CDR1 ENHRY and CDR2 SYGVKD. The CDR3 runs 13 residues. This chain's CDR3 is CAISAGYPDTQYF. The CDR3 DNA sequence: TGTGCCATCAGTGCCGGGTACCCAGATACGCAGTATTTT.

This clonotype was recorded many times. The rearrangement links TRBV6-1 to TRBJ1-6; possibly TRBD1 for D (5 bases). Trimming shortened V by 0 bases and J by 8 bases, and 14 bases separated the two germline ends. CDR3 length: 16 amino acids. Germline V gives CDR1 MNHNS, CDR2 SASEGT. The CDR3 region is CASSEADGGDYSPLHF. For the CDR3, the DNA is TGTGCCAGCAGTGAAGCGGACGGGGGGGATTATTCACCCCTCCACTTT.

The chain joins TRBV5-6 to TRBJ2-7, with D unresolved. V was shortened by 6 bases and J by 1 base, with 11 bases between the two germline ends. From germline, CDR1 is SGHDT and CDR2 YYEEEE. This CDR3 comprises 13 residues. CDR3 residues: CASNKRESYEQYF. CDR3 nucleotides: TGTGCCAGCAACAAACGCGAGTCCTACGAGCAGTACTTC.

The chain employs TRBV29-1 and TRBJ1-1, with a tentative D call TRBD1 (5 bases). V lost 4 bases, J lost 3 bases, and 15 bases lay in between. This CDR3 has 14 residues. Per germline, CDR1 SQVTM and CDR2 ANQGSEA. CDR3 sequence reads: CSVGERGVDTEAFF. Here the CDR3 DNA reads TGCAGCGTTGGGGAAAGGGGTGTAGACACTGAAGCTTTCTTT.